This is a list of T cell receptor beta chains from one sample in a study of blood T cell repertoires in COVID-19. TCRdb keeps only in-frame clones here, not all; method: immunoSEQ multiplex PCR. The sample holds a few hundred thousand clones, 65% to 90% seen once. Sequences were obtained from PBMCs or T cells enriched from blood (not recorded which). Receptors were obtained from a woman in her 40s with acute COVID-19. CDR3s include the opening cysteine and the closing phenylalanine or tryptophan. The D gene is left open where the match is weak. Size tells how often a clone was seen (once, few, many) or the class of an expanded clone, and some rows leave it out.

>NA|NA|TRBV18|TRBJ2-2
CASSPGGANTGELFF
TGTGCCAGCTCACCGGGCGGGGCGAACACCGGGGAGCTGTTTTTT
>once|TRBD2|TRBV5-1|TRBJ2-3
CASSLRGLAGVGTDTQYF
TGCGCCAGCAGCTTGAGGGGACTAGCGGGGGTGGGCACAGATACGCAGTATTTT
>few|TRBD1|TRBV7-2|TRBJ1-2
CASSLLQGANYGYTF
TGTGCCAGCAGTCTCCTCCAGGGGGCCAACTATGGCTACACCTTC
>NA|TRBD1|TRBV19|TRBJ1-1
CATGQALNTEAFF
TGTGCCACGGGACAGGCGTTGAACACTGAAGCTTTCTTT
>NA|TRBD2|TRBV11-3|TRBJ2-2
CASSLAGGKSTGELFF
TGTGCCAGCAGCCTAGCGGGAGGAAAGAGCACCGGGGAGCTGTTTTTT
>NA|TRBD2|TRBV4-2|TRBJ2-3
CASSQEVTSGSSTDTQYF
TGTGCCAGCAGCCAAGAGGTGACTAGCGGTTCTAGCACAGATACGCAGTATTTT
>NA|TRBD2|TRBV24-1|TRBJ2-2
CATSEFSGSLGAGELFF
TGTGCCACCAGTGAGTTTAGCGGGAGCTTAGGGGCCGGGGAGCTGTTTTTT
>NA|TRBD1|TRBV28|TRBJ2-7
CASEGASYEQYF
TGTGCCAGCGAGGGGGCCTCCTACGAGCAGTACTTC
>NA|TRBD1|TRBV4-1|TRBJ1-6
CASSQEEGARVNSPLHF
TGCGCCAGCAGCCAAGAGGAGGGGGCGAGAGTTAATTCACCCCTCCACTTT
>NA|TRBD1|TRBV9|TRBJ2-1
CASRHRDRGREQFF
TGTGCCAGCAGGCACCGGGACAGGGGGCGTGAGCAGTTCTTC
>once|TRBD1|TRBV7-2|TRBJ2-1
CASSLGGTGVGEQFF
TGTGCCAGCAGCTTAGGAGGGACAGGGGTAGGTGAGCAGTTCTTC
>NA|NA|TRBV6-2/TRBV6-3|TRBJ2-7
CASSDRSYQDEQYF
TGTGCCAGCAGCGACCGGAGTTATCAAGACGAGCAGTACTTC
>NA|NA|TRBV4-2|TRBJ1-5
CASSQDLISGGNQPQHF
TGTGCCAGCAGCCAAGATCTCATTTCGGGGGGCAATCAGCCCCAGCATTTT
>NA|TRBD1|TRBV5-8|TRBJ1-5
CASSGGQGENQPQHF
TGTGCCAGCAGCGGCGGACAGGGGGAAAATCAGCCCCAGCATTTT
>NA|NA|TRBV28|TRBJ2-1
CASSLPGLARNEQFF
TGTGCCAGCAGTCTCCCGGGGCTAGCGCGGAATGAGCAGTTCTTC
>NA|NA|TRBV5-7|TRBJ2-5
CASSPVGAPETQYF
TGTGCCAGCAGCCCTGTGGGGGCTCCAGAGACCCAGTACTTC
>NA|TRBD2|TRBV7-9|TRBJ2-7
CASSLKSGRTYEQYF
TGTGCCAGCAGCTTAAAATCCGGGAGGACCTACGAGCAGTACTTC
>NA|NA|TRBV24-1|TRBJ2-1
CATSDSLAATRGNEQFF
TGTGCCACCAGTGATTCCCTGGCCGCGACCAGAGGCAATGAGCAGTTCTTC
>NA|TRBD1|TRBV5-1|TRBJ2-7
CASSLGQGGSYEQYF
TGCGCCAGCAGCCTGGGACAGGGGGGATCCTACGAGCAGTACTTC